What follows describes a single T cell receptor (beta chain). The data originate from a study of shared T cell receptors in the human thymus. Method: immunoSEQ multiplex PCR; TCRdb's copy keeps in-frame clones and lacks some. The repertoire holds about 660,000 clones, approximately 87% seen once, with 0.008% to 0.011% in the top ten. V lost 1 base, J lost 1 base, and 10 bases lay in between. Germline lookup yields CDR1 SGHTA and CDR2 FQGNSA. The CDR3 totals 15 residues. These same records also appear under a second study, on human thymus T cells. That study adds: Having surgery to correct congenital heart defects, healthy Finnish infants acted as the donors. Resections removed during corrective heart surgery provided the thymus tissue used. An apparent bias in V and J gene usage was seen in thymic and blood repertoires. A high degree of thymic repertoire overlap among unrelated individuals was reported in related research.

Sequences were obtained from thymocytes. J is TRBJ2-5 and V is TRBV7-2; D remains ambiguous. The receptor comes from a boy younger than two with a congenital heart defect. CDR3 sequence: CASSLVLRLQETQYF. The CDR3 nucleotides are TGTGCCAGCAGCTTAGTCTTGCGACTCCAAGAGACCCAGTACTTC. The variable domain in full, with the rest retrieved from reference TRBV7-2 and TRBJ2-5, is GAGVSQSPSNKVTEKGKDVELRCDPISGHTALYWYRQSLGQGLEFLIYFQGNSAPDKSGLPSDRFSAERTGGSVSTLTIQRTQQEDSAVYLCASSLVLRLQETQYFGPGTRLLVL.